Following are 15 T cell receptor beta chains from one sample sequenced in a study of blood T cell repertoires in COVID-19. Clones were sequenced by immunoSEQ multiplex PCR, and TCRdb holds only the in-frame ones, with some missing. The sample includes some 310,000 clones, about nine tenths of them seen just once. Specimen: peripheral blood. These receptors were obtained from a man in his fifties or sixties with active or convalescent COVID-19.

This clone was seen once. The chain recombines TRBV6-4 with TRBJ1-2; no definite D call. V was trimmed by 4 bases and J by 3 bases, leaving 6 bases between them. Germline CDR1 reads MRHNA; CDR2 reads SNTAGT. This CDR3 region has 12 residues. The CDR3 region is CASSGPDYGYTF. CDR3 DNA: TGTGCCAGCAGTGGGCCAGACTATGGCTACACCTTC.

The chain carries TRBV19 and TRBJ1-1; TRBD1 matches 7 bases. Trimming cost V 8 bases and J 8 bases; bases outside gene matches: 5. The CDR3 loop spans 11 amino acids. CDR1 and CDR2 (germline): LNHDA, SQIVND (reference sequence). CDR3 loop: CASREGAEAFF. DNA of the CDR3: TGTGCCAGTCGGGAGGGGGCAGAAGCTTTCTTT.

V is TRBV9 and J is TRBJ1-2; no firm D call. V was cut by 3 bases and J by 7 bases, with 13 bases left in between. Germline-derived CDR1 and CDR2 are SGDLS and YYNGEE. This CDR3 region has 13 residues. In DNA form, the CDR3 reads TGTGCCAGCAGCGCCCTGGGGAGGTCTGGCTACACCTTC. As protein: CASSALGRSGYTF.

This clone has only one observation. This chain joins TRBV3-1 (or the pseudogene TRBV3-2) and TRBJ1-2; possible D gene TRBD1, 5 bases. This CDR3 has 14 amino acids. Germline V gene data show CDR1 as LGHDT and CDR2 as YNNKEL (reference sequence). Trimming stripped 1 base from V and 1 base from J, with 7 bases between. CDR3 nucleotides: TGTGCCAGCAGCCAAGGGACACATAACTATGGCTACACCTTC. Its translation: CASSQGTHNYGYTF.

A few counts support this clone. The sample holds other DNA sequences that translate to the same CDR3. The DNA of the CDR3 is TGTGCCAGCAGCCGAGGGAATAGCAATCAGCCCCAGCATTTT. Translating gives CASSRGNSNQPQHF. The gene calls are TRBV3-1 (or the pseudogene TRBV3-2) and TRBJ1-5, with D uncertain. This CDR3 region has 14 residues. V dropped 4 bases and J dropped 0 bases, with 7 bases sitting between them. Germline V gene data show CDR1 as LGHDT and CDR2 as YNNKEL (reference sequence).

The chain joins TRBV5-1 to TRBJ1-4, with a weak D call TRBD1 (6 bases). CDR3 length equals 15 residues. Trimming shortened V by 2 bases and J by 3 bases, and 11 bases separated the two germline ends. In germline, CDR1 is SGHRS, CDR2 YFSETQ. Here the CDR3 reads CASSLQGEANEKLFF. CDR3 in DNA: TGCGCCAGCAGCTTACAGGGAGAGGCTAATGAAAAACTGTTTTTT.

As DNA, the CDR3 is TGTGCCAGTAGTATGTCCGGCACAGATACGCAGTATTTT. Its translation is CASSMSGTDTQYF. The chain uses TRBV19 and TRBJ2-3, with D unclear. V lost 3 bases to trimming and J lost 1 base, with 5 bases between them. This CDR3 region has 13 residues. Germline V CDR1 and CDR2: LNHDA, SQIVND (reference sequence).

The gene calls are TRBV7-9 and TRBJ1-6, with D possibly matching TRBD1 (5 bases). V was trimmed by 0 bases and J by 8 bases, leaving 11 bases between them. Looked up from germline, CDR1 is SEHNR and CDR2 is FQNEAQ (reference sequence). The CDR3 is 15 amino acids. The CDR3 reads CASSLADGGYSPLHF. The CDR3 bases are TGTGCCAGCAGCTTAGCCGACGGGGGATATTCACCCCTCCACTTT.

This chain joins TRBV20-1 and TRBJ2-3; D not certain. Germline CDR1 DFQATT, CDR2 SNEGSKA (reference sequence). This CDR3 contains 11 residues. Trimming took 6 bases from V and 5 from J, leaving 9 bases between them. The CDR3 sequence is CSAASLDTQYF. Here the CDR3 DNA reads TGCAGTGCGGCTAGTCTAGATACGCAGTATTTT.

The rearrangement joins TRBV5-1 to TRBJ2-5; 9 bases agree with TRBD1. The CDR3 runs to 15 residues. V dropped 3 bases and J dropped 4; count of bases not matched to a gene: 7. The germline V gene has CDR1 SGHRS and CDR2 YFSETQ. The CDR3 sequence: CASSSGTGTSETQYF. CDR3 coding DNA: TGCGCCAGCAGCTCCGGGACAGGGACTTCAGAGACCCAGTACTTC.

The count of this clone is one. This chain connects TRBV5-1 to TRBJ2-5; possible D gene TRBD1, 6 bases. The V gene's germline CDR1 is SGHRS and CDR2 YFSETQ. The CDR3 length is 14 residues. V lost 0 bases to trimming and J lost 4 bases, with 10 bases between them. The CDR3 here is CASSLATGVETQYF. CDR3 nucleotides: TGCGCCAGCAGCTTGGCGACAGGCGTAGAGACCCAGTACTTC.

The chain carries TRBV5-1 and TRBJ2-5, with 8 bases fitting TRBD1. Trimming removed 4 bases from V and 1 base from J; junction bases left unmatched: 9. Germline V gene sequence: CDR1 SGHRS, CDR2 YFSETQ. The CDR3 extends over 16 amino acids. The CDR3 coding sequence is TGCGCCAGCAGCCGCCCAGGACAGGGAGGCCAAGAGACCCAGTACTTC. As protein: CASSRPGQGGQETQYF.

This chain connects TRBV10-3 to TRBJ2-3, with TRBD1 as a possible D gene (5 bases). The CDR3 has 15 residues. V was pared by 3 bases and J by 6 bases, with 16 bases between. Germline V gene lookup returns CDR1 ENHRY and CDR2 SYGVKD. The DNA of the CDR3 is TGTGCCATCAGTGATTCGCAGGGTAGAATGGATACGCAGTATTTT. This encodes CAISDSQGRMDTQYF.

V gene TRBV9 combines with J gene TRBJ2-1; TRBD2 is a possible D gene (6 bases). From germline, CDR1 is SGDLS and CDR2 YYNGEE. V shed 2 bases and J shed 0 bases, with 9 bases lying between them. The CDR3 is 15 amino acids. The CDR3 DNA is TGTGCCAGCAGCGTGGACGGGGGCTCCTACAATGAGCAGTTCTTC. Translation gives CASSVDGGSYNEQFF.

The chain employs TRBV4-3 and TRBJ1-6; D ambiguous. The V gene's germline CDR1 is LGHNA and CDR2 YSLEER. This CDR3 contains 15 residues. The ends were cut back, 1 base at V and 6 bases at J, with 10 bases in the middle. CDR3 residues: CASSQGSGGNSPLHF. For the CDR3, the DNA is TGCGCCAGCAGCCAAGGGAGCGGAGGTAATTCACCCCTCCACTTT.